The 30 T cell receptor beta chains in this list originate from one sample, sequenced in a study of identical twins. One entry per CDR3 protein results from TCRdb running MiXCR on the 5' RACE reads. The sample consists of approximately 240,000 distinct CDR3 sequences, more than 12% of them appearing once. The sequenced sample was memory (CD45RO+) T cells sorted from blood. Receptors originate from a woman aged 18-29 years in good health.

This clonotype was detected only a few times. This chain connects TRBV20-1 to TRBJ2-7; D is unclear. Trimming pared 7 bases from V and 2 bases from J, leaving 9 bases between. Germline CDR1 reads DFQATT; CDR2 reads SNEGSKA (reference sequence). The length of the CDR3 is 11 residues. The CDR3 region is CSVILAYEQYF. CDR3 nucleotide sequence: TGCAGTGTTATTTTGGCCTACGAGCAGTACTTC.

The sample holds a few counts of this clonotype. The chain is built from TRBV6-5 and TRBJ2-1, with D unresolved. CDR3 length equals 12 residues. V lost 4 bases and J 5 bases, leaving 6 bases between the germline ends. Germline assignment: CDR1 MNHEY and CDR2 SVGAGI. The CDR3 reads CASSSFDNEQFF. The CDR3 DNA reads TGTGCCAGCAGTTCATTCGACAATGAGCAGTTCTTC.

Here the CDR3 DNA reads TGTACCTTCAGTCCCCCCCGCCGACTAGCGGGAGGGGGAGAGACCCAGTACTTC. Residues: CTFSPPRRLAGGGETQYF. The chain carries TRBV2 and TRBJ2-5, with 14 bases identical to TRBD2. The CDR3 spans 18 residues. CDR1 SNHLY and CDR2 FYNNEI come from the germline V gene.

This clonotype has just a few counts. The chain couples TRBV10-3 to TRBJ2-3; TRBD1 agrees at 7 bases. The CDR3 contains 15 residues. The ends lost 2 bases at V and 0 bases at J; junction bases unmatched: 2. CDR1 and CDR2 from the germline V gene are ENHRY and SYGVKD. CDR3 protein: CAISEKGQSTDTQYF. DNA of the CDR3: TGTGCCATCAGTGAGAAGGGACAGAGCACAGATACGCAGTATTTT.

This chain uses TRBV12-3 or TRBV12-4 with TRBJ2-2; 15 bases match TRBD2. V shed 5 bases and J 2 bases; nucleotides not matched to a gene: 9. The CDR3 consists of 19 residues. The CDR3 region has the DNA TGTGCCAGCAGTCCAGCCGGGACTAGCGGGAGGACCAACACCGGGGAGCTGTTTTTT. This codes for CASSPAGTSGRTNTGELFF.

V and J are TRBV7-8 and TRBJ2-2; the match to TRBD1 covers 11 bases. CDR1 is SGHVS, CDR2 FQNEAQ, per germline. V gave up 4 bases and J gave up 1 base; unmatched junction bases: 2. This CDR3 region has 16 residues. CDR3 loop: CASSSGTGGNTGELFF. The CDR3 DNA reads as TGTGCCAGCAGCTCGGGGACAGGGGGGAACACCGGGGAGCTGTTTTTT.

The chain links TRBV6-2 or TRBV6-3 to TRBJ1-5, with D possibly matching TRBD1 (5 bases). Trimming pared 1 base from V and 2 bases from J, leaving 9 bases between. The CDR3 sequence is 15 residues long. Germline V gene lookup returns CDR1 MNHEY and CDR2 SVGEGT. The chain's CDR3 is CASSYLGGGNQPQHF. CDR3 nucleotides: TGTGCCAGCAGTTACTTGGGAGGGGGCAATCAGCCCCAGCATTTT.

The chain carries TRBV2 and TRBJ2-3; D is undetermined. V lost 7 bases and J 1 base, leaving 9 bases between the germline ends. Per germline, CDR1 SNHLY and CDR2 FYNNEI. CDR3 length equals 13 residues. CDR3 sequence: CASKIGRTDTQYF. CDR3 bases: TGTGCCAGCAAGATCGGACGCACAGATACGCAGTATTTT.

The table lists this clonotype with a few counts. This chain joins TRBV27 and TRBJ2-3; D may be TRBD1 (6 bases). The germline gives CDR1 MNHEY, CDR2 SMNVEV (reference sequence). The ends were cut back, 5 bases at V and 0 bases at J, with 15 bases in the middle. This CDR3 contains 16 residues. CDR3 sequence: CASSPRQAHSTDTQYF. In DNA form, the CDR3 reads TGTGCCAGCAGTCCACGACAGGCCCACAGCACAGATACGCAGTATTTT.

The rearrangement links TRBV5-8 to TRBJ2-7, with 9 nucleotides matching TRBD1. CDR1 SGHTS and CDR2 YDEGEE come from the germline V gene. The CDR3 has 16 amino acids. The junction had 13 bases not matched to a gene; V was cut back by 6 bases and J by 3 bases. CDR3 protein: CASTNCRDRECYEQYF. For the CDR3, the DNA is TGTGCCAGCACCAATTGCCGGGACAGGGAATGCTACGAGCAGTACTTC.

This chain links TRBV5-5 with TRBJ2-6; a weak D match, TRBD1 (6 bases). In germline, CDR1 is SGHKS, CDR2 YYEKEE (reference sequence). V shed 3 bases and J shed 0 bases, with 10 bases lying between them. CDR3 length: 16 residues. The CDR3 DNA is TGTGCCAGCAGCTCCCAGACAGGCTCTGGGGCCAACGTCCTGACTTTC. This codes for CASSSQTGSGANVLTF. The whole variable domain, filled in from reference TRBV5-5 and TRBJ2-6, reads DAGVTQSPTHLIKTRGQQVTLRCSPISGHKSVSWYQQVLGQGPQFIFQYYEKEERGRGNFPDRFSARQFPNYSSELNVNALLLGDSALYLCASSSQTGSGANVLTFGAGSRLTVL.

This clonotype was detected a few times. The J gene is TRBJ2-2, the V gene TRBV20-1, with D tentatively TRBD1 (5 bases). This CDR3 has 14 residues. V lost 3 bases, J lost 5 bases, and 13 bases lay in between. CDR1 and CDR2 from the germline V gene are DFQATT and SNEGSKA (reference sequence). In DNA form, the CDR3 reads TGCAGTGCTAGTAAGGGGCGAGTAACCGGGGAGCTGTTTTTT. Its translation: CSASKGRVTGELFF.

The table lists this clonotype with a few counts. The CDR3 protein is CASSLTGRYEQYF. DNA of the CDR3: TGCGCCAGCAGCTTGACGGGGAGGTACGAGCAGTACTTC. This chain uses TRBV5-1 with TRBJ2-7, with a tentative D call TRBD2 (6 bases). This CDR3 is built from 13 residues. Trimming took 1 base from V and 4 from J, leaving 9 bases between them. Germline V gene sequence: CDR1 SGHRS, CDR2 YFSETQ.

The CDR3 nucleotides are TGTGCCAGCAGCAACAACCCTCAGCGGGGGGGAGAGACCCAGTACTTC. It codes for CASSNNPQRGGETQYF. This sequence joins TRBV9 and TRBJ2-5, with 10 nucleotides matching TRBD2. Trimming took 4 bases from V and 4 from J; bases not matched to a gene: 10. The CDR3 is made up of 16 amino acids. Germline CDR1 SGDLS, CDR2 YYNGEE.

The V and J genes are TRBV2 and TRBJ2-2; 11 bases match TRBD2. The CDR3 totals 15 residues. With V trimmed by 6 bases and J by 5 bases, 5 bases remained unmatched. The germline V gene has CDR1 SNHLY and CDR2 FYNNEI. CDR3 in DNA: TGTGCCAGCAGGCCACTAGCGGGAGAAACCGGGGAGCTGTTTTTT. Translation: CASRPLAGETGELFF.

The DNA of the CDR3 is TGCAGCGCTCAAACCGGGACAGGGACCACTGAAGCTTTCTTT. It specifies CSAQTGTGTTEAFF. V gene TRBV29-1 combines with J gene TRBJ1-1; the match to TRBD1 covers 9 bases. Germline V gives CDR1 SQVTM, CDR2 ANQGSEA. The V gene end was trimmed by 7 bases and the J gene end by 4 bases; junction bases not matched to a gene: 10. This CDR3 region has 14 residues. The entire variable domain, with the rest obtained from reference TRBV29-1 and TRBJ1-1, is as follows: SAVISQKPSRDICQRGTSLTIQCQVDSQVTMMFWYRQQPGQSLTLIATANQGSEATYESGFVIDKFPISRPNLTFSTLTVSNMSPEDSSIYLCSAQTGTGTTEAFFGQGTRLTVV.

This clonotype was seen a few times. The chain recombines TRBV7-2 with TRBJ2-7; 7 nucleotides agree with TRBD1. CDR1 SGHTA and CDR2 FQGNSA come from the germline V gene. V trimming: 5 bases; J trimming: 0 bases; junction bases outside the gene matches: 7. This CDR3 region has 15 residues. The CDR3 DNA is TGTGCCAGCAGCCTGAGGGGACAGAGCTCCTACGAGCAGTACTTC. Residues: CASSLRGQSSYEQYF.

This clonotype was counted ten times or more. The chain employs TRBV12-5 and TRBJ2-3, with 11 positions matching TRBD2. V lost 4 bases to trimming and J lost 0 bases; unmatched junction nucleotides: 0. Germline V gives CDR1 LGHNT, CDR2 FRNRAP. The CDR3 is 15 amino acids. The CDR3 DNA reads TGTGCTAGTGGTTCTAGCGGGGGGAGCACAGATACGCAGTATTTT. This gives the protein CASGSSGGSTDTQYF.

This clonotype showed up just once. The V call is TRBV19, the J call TRBJ2-7; the D gene is possibly TRBD2 (6 bases). The germline V and J ends were trimmed by 4 bases and 6 bases, with 13 bases remaining between them. The germline gives CDR1 LNHDA, CDR2 SQIVND (reference sequence). The CDR3 covers 13 residues. CDR3 in amino acids: CASSRGVQREQYF. The DNA of the CDR3 is TGTGCCAGTAGTAGGGGGGTTCAGCGCGAGCAGTACTTC.

This clonotype was seen only a few times. The V gene is TRBV4-3, the J gene TRBJ2-3; 8 bases map to TRBD2. There are 16 residues in the CDR3. Trimming removed 5 bases from V and 6 bases from J; junction bases left unmatched: 13. Germline CDR1 and CDR2: LGHNA and YSLEER. CDR3 loop: CASSDWLTSALDTQYF. Written as DNA, the CDR3 is TGCGCCAGCAGCGACTGGCTGACTAGCGCCCTCGATACGCAGTATTTT.

This clonotype was seen ten or more times. The V and J genes are TRBV27 and TRBJ2-5; 12 bases agree with TRBD2. Germline V CDR1 and CDR2: MNHEY, SMNVEV (reference sequence). The J segment lost 3 bases and the V segment lost 7 bases, leaving 12 bases of the junction unmatched. The CDR3 totals 17 residues. The CDR3 is CASTPRPTSGSKETQYF. CDR3 coding DNA: TGTGCCAGCACCCCCCGACCGACTAGCGGGAGTAAAGAGACCCAGTACTTC.

The V call is TRBV6-2 or TRBV6-3, the J call TRBJ2-3; 10 bases are shared with TRBD2. The CDR3 consists of 17 residues. The trim removed 5 bases at V and 3 bases at J, leaving 11 bases unmatched. The V gene's germline CDR1 is MNHEY and CDR2 SVGEGT. For the CDR3, the DNA is TGTGCCAGCAGTCCCCGGACTAGCGGCAAGTTTACAGATACGCAGTATTTT. Amino acid sequence: CASSPRTSGKFTDTQYF.

This clonotype was detected only a few times. The rearrangement links TRBV20-1 to TRBJ2-5, with 9 bases aligning to TRBD2. CDR1 DFQATT and CDR2 SNEGSKA come from the germline V gene (reference sequence). CDR3 length equals 15 residues. Trimming removed 0 bases from V and 0 bases from J; junction bases left unmatched: 2. CDR3 loop: CSARDAGGYQETQYF. For the CDR3, the DNA is TGCAGTGCTAGAGATGCGGGAGGGTACCAAGAGACCCAGTACTTC.

The V gene is TRBV3-1, the J gene TRBJ2-1; tentative D call: TRBD2 (6 bases). Germline V gene lookup returns CDR1 LGHDT and CDR2 YNNKEL (reference sequence). Trimming stripped 1 base from V and 9 bases from J, with 10 bases between. The length of the CDR3 is 13 residues. The CDR3 DNA sequence: TGTGCCAGCAGCCAAGGTGCGGGGAGTGAGCAGTTCTTC. Its translation: CASSQGAGSEQFF.

The rearrangement joins TRBV29-1 to TRBJ2-3; no clear D gene. V shed 4 bases and J shed 0 bases, with 8 bases lying between them. This CDR3 contains 13 residues. Germline V gene data show CDR1 as SQVTM and CDR2 as ANQGSEA. The CDR3: CSVGPDSTDTQYF. CDR3 coding DNA: TGCAGCGTTGGCCCTGATAGCACAGATACGCAGTATTTT.

V and J are TRBV18 and TRBJ1-1; 7 bases are a match to TRBD1. V shed 6 bases and J 3 bases; nucleotides not matched to a gene: 16. CDR3 length equals 17 residues. CDR1 and CDR2 from the germline V gene are KGHSH and LQKENI. The CDR3 DNA follows: TGTGCCAGCTCTCCCTTTCTCGGACAGGCGGGGTACACTGAAGCTTTCTTT. Translation: CASSPFLGQAGYTEAFF. The variable domain in full, completed from reference TRBV18 and TRBJ1-1, reads NAGVMQNPRHLVRRRGQEARLRCSPMKGHSHVYWYRQLPEEGLKFMVYLQKENIIDESGMPKERFSAEFPKEGPSILRIQQVVRGDSAAYFCASSPFLGQAGYTEAFFGQGTRLTVV.

This clonotype was recorded a few times. The chain uses TRBV9 and TRBJ1-1, with TRBD1 matching 9 bases. The germline V gene encodes CDR1 SGDLS and CDR2 YYNGEE. Trimming cost V 4 bases and J 5 bases; bases outside gene matches: 9. The CDR3 spans 15 residues. This chain's CDR3 is CASSPTGTGMTEAFF. CDR3 in DNA: TGTGCCAGCAGCCCCACCGGGACAGGGATGACTGAAGCTTTCTTT.

There are many counts of this clonotype. V is TRBV7-9 and J is TRBJ1-1; D remains unclear. The CDR3 covers 16 residues. Germline loops: CDR1 SEHNR, CDR2 FQNEAQ (reference sequence). Trimming took off 3 bases at V and 1 base at J, with 15 bases between the two ends. CDR3 protein: CASSFWRGLKNTEAFF. CDR3 DNA sequence: TGTGCCAGCAGCTTTTGGAGAGGACTCAAGAACACTGAAGCTTTCTTT.

A few counts support this clonotype. The chain employs TRBV3-1 and TRBJ1-5; D is possibly TRBD1 (6 bases). Between the trimmed V and J ends, which lost 6 bases and 2 bases, there was a span of 17 bases. This CDR3 has 16 residues. Germline CDR1 is LGHDT and CDR2 is YNNKEL (reference sequence). The CDR3 sequence: CASSPLGGGRNQPQHF. In DNA form, the CDR3 reads TGTGCCAGCAGTCCCTTGGGAGGGGGACGCAATCAGCCCCAGCATTTT.

The rearrangement links TRBV11-1 to TRBJ2-1, with 11 bases identical to TRBD2. Per germline, CDR1 SGHAT and CDR2 FQDESV (reference sequence). CDR3 length: 18 amino acids. Losses at the gene ends were 1 base for V and 0 bases for J; bases not matched to a gene: 5. CDR3 region: CASSLGLAGGGSYNEQFF. In nucleotides, the CDR3 is TGTGCCAGCAGCTTAGGGCTAGCGGGGGGCGGCTCCTACAATGAGCAGTTCTTC.